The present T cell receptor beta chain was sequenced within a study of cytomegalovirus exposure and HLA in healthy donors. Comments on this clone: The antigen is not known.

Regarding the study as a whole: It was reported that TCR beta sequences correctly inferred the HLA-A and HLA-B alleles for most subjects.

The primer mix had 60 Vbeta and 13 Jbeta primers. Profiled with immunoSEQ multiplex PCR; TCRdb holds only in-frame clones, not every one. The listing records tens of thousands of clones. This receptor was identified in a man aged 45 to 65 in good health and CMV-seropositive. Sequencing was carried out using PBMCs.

The CDR3 coding sequence is TGTGCCAGCAGCCCGCCGGCGGCAGGGGGTTACGAGCAGTACTTC. This encodes CASSPPAAGGYEQYF. The chain uses TRBV7-2 and TRBJ2-7, with 7 bases identical to TRBD1. Germline CDR1 SGHTA, CDR2 FQGNSA. The CDR3 extends over 15 amino acids. J gave up 4 bases and V 5 bases, and 11 bases lay outside the gene matches. Filled out from reference TRBV7-2 and TRBJ2-7, the complete variable domain reads GAGVSQSPSNKVTEKGKDVELRCDPISGHTALYWYRQSLGQGLEFLIYFQGNSAPDKSGLPSDRFSAERTGGSVSTLTIQRTQQEDSAVYLCASSPPAAGGYEQYFGPGTRLTVT.